This T cell receptor (beta chain) was profiled in a study of shared T cell receptors in the human thymus. V dropped 4 bases and J dropped 10; count of bases not matched to a gene: 16. From germline, CDR1 is MNHEY and CDR2 SMNVEV (reference sequence). The CDR3 is made up of 17 amino acids. TCRdb keeps only in-frame clones here, not all; method: immunoSEQ multiplex PCR. The sample holds 700,000 to 750,000 clones, 80% to 90% seen once. These data also featured in a second study, about human thymus T cells. That report notes: Thymic repertoires overlap heavily among unrelated individuals, related research has reported.

This chain connects TRBV27 to TRBJ1-6; 7 bases map to TRBD1. This receptor was taken from a girl under three years old with a congenital heart defect. Sequencing used thymocytes. The CDR3, as DNA: TGTGCCAGCAGTTCAACATTCCGACAGGGAGAGGAGTCACCCCTCCACTTT. It codes for CASSSTFRQGEESPLHF.